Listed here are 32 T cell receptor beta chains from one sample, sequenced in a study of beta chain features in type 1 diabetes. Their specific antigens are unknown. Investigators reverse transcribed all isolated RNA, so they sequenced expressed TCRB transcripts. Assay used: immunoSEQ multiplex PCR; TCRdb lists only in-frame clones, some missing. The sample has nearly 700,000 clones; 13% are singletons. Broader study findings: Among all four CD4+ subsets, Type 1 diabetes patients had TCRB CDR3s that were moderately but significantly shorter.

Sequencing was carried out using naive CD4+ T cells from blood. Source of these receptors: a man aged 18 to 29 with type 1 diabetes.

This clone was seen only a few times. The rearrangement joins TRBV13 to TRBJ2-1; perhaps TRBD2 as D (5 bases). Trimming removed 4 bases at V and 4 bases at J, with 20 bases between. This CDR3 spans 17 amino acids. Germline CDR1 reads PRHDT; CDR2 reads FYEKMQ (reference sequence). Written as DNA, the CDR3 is TGTGCCAGCAGCTCATCCCCGGACTCCCGCATTTACAATGAGCAGTTCTTC. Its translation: CASSSSPDSRIYNEQFF.

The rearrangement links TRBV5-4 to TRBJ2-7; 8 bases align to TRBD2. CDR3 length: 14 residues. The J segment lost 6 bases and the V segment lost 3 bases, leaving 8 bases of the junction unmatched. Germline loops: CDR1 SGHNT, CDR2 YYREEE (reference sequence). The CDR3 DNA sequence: TGTGCCAGCAGCTCAGATCGCCGGGAGGGCGAGCAGTACTTC. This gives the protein CASSSDRREGEQYF.

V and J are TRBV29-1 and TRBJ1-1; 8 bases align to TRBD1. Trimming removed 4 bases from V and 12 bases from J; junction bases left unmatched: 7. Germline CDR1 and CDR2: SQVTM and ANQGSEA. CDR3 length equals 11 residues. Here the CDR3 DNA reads TGCAGCGTTGCCCGACAGGGGATGACTTTCTTT. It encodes CSVARQGMTFF. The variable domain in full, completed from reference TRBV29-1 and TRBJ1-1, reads SAVISQKPSRDICQRGTSLTIQCQVDSQVTMMFWYRQQPGQSLTLIATANQGSEATYESGFVIDKFPISRPNLTFSTLTVSNMSPEDSSIYLCSVARQGMTFFGQGTRLTVV.

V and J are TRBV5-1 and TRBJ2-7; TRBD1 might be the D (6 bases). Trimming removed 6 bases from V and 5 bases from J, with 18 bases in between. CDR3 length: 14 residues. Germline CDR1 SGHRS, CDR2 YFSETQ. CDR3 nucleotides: TGCGCCAGCAACGTGATAACAGGGTTGAACGAGCAGTACTTC. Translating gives CASNVITGLNEQYF.

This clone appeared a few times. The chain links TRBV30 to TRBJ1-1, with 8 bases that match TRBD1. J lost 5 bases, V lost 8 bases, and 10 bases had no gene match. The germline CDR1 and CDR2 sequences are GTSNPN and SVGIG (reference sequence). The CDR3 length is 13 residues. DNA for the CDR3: TGTGCCCGACGACAGGGGTCGGGGACTGAAGCTTTCTTT. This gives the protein CARRQGSGTEAFF.

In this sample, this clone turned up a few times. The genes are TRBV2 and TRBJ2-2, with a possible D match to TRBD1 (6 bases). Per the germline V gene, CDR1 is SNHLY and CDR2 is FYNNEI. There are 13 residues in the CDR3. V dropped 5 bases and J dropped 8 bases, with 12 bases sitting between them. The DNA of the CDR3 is TGTGCCAGCAGTCAACAGGGATTGGGGGAGCTGTTTTTT. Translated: CASSQQGLGELFF. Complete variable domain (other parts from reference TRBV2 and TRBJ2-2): EPEVTQTPSHQVTQMGQEVILRCVPISNHLYFYWYRQILGQKVEFLVSFYNNEISEKSEIFDDQFSVERPDGSNFTLKIRSTKLEDSAMYFCASSQQGLGELFFGEGSRLTVL.

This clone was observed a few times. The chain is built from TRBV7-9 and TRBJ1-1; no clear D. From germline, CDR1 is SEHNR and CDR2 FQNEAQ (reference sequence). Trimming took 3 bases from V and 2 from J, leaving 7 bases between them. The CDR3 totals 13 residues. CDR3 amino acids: CASSLRDNTEAFF. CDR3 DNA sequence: TGTGCCAGCAGCTTGAGAGACAACACTGAAGCTTTCTTT.

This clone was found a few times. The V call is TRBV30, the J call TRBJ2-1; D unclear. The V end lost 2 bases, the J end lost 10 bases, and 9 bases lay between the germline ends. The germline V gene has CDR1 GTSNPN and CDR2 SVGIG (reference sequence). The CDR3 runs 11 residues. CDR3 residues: CAWSPTGEQFF. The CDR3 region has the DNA TGTGCCTGGAGTCCCACGGGCGAGCAGTTCTTC.

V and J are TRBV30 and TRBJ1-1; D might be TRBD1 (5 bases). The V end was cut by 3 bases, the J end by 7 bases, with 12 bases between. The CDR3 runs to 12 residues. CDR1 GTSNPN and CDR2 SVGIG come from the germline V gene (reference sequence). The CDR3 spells CAWRSGYGEAFF. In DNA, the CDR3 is TGTGCCTGGAGGTCAGGGTACGGTGAAGCTTTCTTT.

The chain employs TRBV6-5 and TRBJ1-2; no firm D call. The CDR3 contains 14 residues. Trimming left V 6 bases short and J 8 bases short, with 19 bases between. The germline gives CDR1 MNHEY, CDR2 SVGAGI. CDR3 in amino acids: CASSPPGDRAGYTF. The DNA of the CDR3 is TGTGCCAGCAGCCCCCCGGGAGACCGAGCGGGCTACACCTTC.

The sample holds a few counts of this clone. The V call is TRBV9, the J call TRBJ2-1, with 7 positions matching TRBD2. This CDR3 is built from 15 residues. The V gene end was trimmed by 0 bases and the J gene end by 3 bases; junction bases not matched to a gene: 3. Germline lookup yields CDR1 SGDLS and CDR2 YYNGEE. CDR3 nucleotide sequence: TGTGCCAGCAGCGTAGGTAGCGGGTTCTACAATGAGCAGTTCTTC. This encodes CASSVGSGFYNEQFF.

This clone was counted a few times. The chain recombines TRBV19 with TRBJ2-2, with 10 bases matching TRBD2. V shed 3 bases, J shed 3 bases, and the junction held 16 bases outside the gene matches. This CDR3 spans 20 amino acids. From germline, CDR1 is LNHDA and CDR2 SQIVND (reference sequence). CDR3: CASSMYGGLAGAPDTGELFF. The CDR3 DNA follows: TGTGCCAGTAGTATGTATGGTGGGCTAGCGGGGGCCCCGGACACCGGGGAGCTGTTTTTT.

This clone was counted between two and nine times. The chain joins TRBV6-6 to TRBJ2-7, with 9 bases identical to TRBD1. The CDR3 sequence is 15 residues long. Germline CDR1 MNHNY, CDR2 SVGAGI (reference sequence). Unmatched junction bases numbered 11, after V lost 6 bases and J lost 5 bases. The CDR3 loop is CASSLPTGTGNEQYF. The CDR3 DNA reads TGTGCCAGCAGCCTACCCACCGGGACAGGGAACGAGCAGTACTTC.

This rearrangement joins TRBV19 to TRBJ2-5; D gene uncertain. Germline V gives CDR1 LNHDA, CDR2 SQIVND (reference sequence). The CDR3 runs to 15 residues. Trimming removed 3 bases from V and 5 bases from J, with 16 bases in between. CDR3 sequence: CASSIVARGSETQYF. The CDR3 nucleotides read TGTGCCAGTAGTATTGTGGCTAGAGGTTCGGAGACCCAGTACTTC.

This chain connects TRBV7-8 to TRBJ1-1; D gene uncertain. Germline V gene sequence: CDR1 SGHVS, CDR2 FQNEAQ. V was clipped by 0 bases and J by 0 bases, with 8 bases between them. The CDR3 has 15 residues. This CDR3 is CASSLAGRMNTEAFF. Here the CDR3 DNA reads TGTGCCAGCAGCTTAGCTGGGAGAATGAACACTGAAGCTTTCTTT.

CDR3 in amino acids: CASRDSYEQYF. The CDR3 DNA follows: TGTGCCAGCCGGGACAGCTACGAGCAGTACTTC. The gene calls are TRBV19 and TRBJ2-7; 7 bases agree with TRBD1. Trimming cost V 9 bases and J 3 bases; bases outside gene matches: 2. CDR1 is LNHDA and CDR2 is SQIVND in the germline V gene (reference sequence). CDR3 length: 11 amino acids. The variable domain in full, with the rest retrieved from reference TRBV19 and TRBJ2-7, is DGGITQSPKYLFRKEGQNVTLSCEQNLNHDAMYWYRQDPGQGLRLIYYSQIVNDFQKGDIAEGYSVSREKKESFPLTVTSAQKNPTAFYLCASRDSYEQYFGPGTRLTVT.

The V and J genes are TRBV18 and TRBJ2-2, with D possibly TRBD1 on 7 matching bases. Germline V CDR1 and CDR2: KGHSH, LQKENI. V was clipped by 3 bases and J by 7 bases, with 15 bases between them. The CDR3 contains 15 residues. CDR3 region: CASSPRQGGSGELFF. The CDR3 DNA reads TGTGCCAGCTCACCCAGACAGGGAGGAAGCGGGGAGCTGTTTTTT.

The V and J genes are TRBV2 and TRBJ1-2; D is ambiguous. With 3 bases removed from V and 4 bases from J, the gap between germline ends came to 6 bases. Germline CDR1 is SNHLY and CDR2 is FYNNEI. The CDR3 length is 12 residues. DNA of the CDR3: TGTGCCAGCAGTGAGGGTACCTATGGCTACACCTTC. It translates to CASSEGTYGYTF.

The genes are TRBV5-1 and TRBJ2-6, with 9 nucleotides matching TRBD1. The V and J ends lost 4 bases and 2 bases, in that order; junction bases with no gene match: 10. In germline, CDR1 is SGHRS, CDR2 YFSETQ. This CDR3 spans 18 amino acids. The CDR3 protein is CASSEMDRGFPGANVLTF. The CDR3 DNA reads TGCGCCAGCAGCGAGATGGACAGGGGATTCCCTGGGGCCAACGTCCTGACTTTC.

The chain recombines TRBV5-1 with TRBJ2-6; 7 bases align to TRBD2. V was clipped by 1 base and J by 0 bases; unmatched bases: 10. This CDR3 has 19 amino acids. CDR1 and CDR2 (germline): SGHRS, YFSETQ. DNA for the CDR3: TGCGCCAGCAGCTTGCTATACCCCGGGGACTACTCTGGGGCCAACGTCCTGACTTTC. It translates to CASSLLYPGDYSGANVLTF.

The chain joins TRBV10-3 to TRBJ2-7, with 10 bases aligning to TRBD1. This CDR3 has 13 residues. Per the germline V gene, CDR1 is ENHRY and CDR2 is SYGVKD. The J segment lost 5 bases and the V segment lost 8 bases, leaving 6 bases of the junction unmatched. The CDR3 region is CAIATGGNDEQYF. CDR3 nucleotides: TGTGCCATCGCGACAGGGGGCAACGACGAGCAGTACTTC.

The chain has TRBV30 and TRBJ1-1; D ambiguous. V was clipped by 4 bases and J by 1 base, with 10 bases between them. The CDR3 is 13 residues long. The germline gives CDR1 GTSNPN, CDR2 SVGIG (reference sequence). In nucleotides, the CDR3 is TGTGCCTGGACGGGTAACCCGAACACTGAAGCTTTCTTT. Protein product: CAWTGNPNTEAFF.

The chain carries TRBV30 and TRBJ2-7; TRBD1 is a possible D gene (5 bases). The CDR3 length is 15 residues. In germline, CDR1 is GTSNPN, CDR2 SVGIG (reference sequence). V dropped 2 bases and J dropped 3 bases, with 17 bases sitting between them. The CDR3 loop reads CAWSRSSGIGYEQYF. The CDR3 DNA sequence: TGTGCCTGGAGTAGGTCGTCAGGGATCGGCTACGAGCAGTACTTC.

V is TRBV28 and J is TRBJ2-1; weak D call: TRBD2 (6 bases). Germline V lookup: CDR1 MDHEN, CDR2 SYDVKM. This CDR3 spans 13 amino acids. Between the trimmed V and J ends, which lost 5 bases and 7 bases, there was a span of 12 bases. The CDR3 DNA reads TGTGCCAGCAGTAGTCGGGGGTGGAATGAGCAGTTCTTC. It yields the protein CASSSRGWNEQFF.

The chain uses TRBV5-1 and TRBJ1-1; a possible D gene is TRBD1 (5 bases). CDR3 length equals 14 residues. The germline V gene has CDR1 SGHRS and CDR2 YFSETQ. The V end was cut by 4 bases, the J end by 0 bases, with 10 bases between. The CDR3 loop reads CASSQGPVNTEAFF. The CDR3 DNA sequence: TGCGCCAGCAGCCAGGGACCGGTGAACACTGAAGCTTTCTTT.

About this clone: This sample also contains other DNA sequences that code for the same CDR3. CDR3 sequence reads: CASSPSATNEKLFF. CDR3 sequence (DNA): TGTGCCAGCTCACCATCCGCAACTAATGAAAAACTGTTTTTT. This chain connects TRBV18 to TRBJ1-4; D gene unclear. V lost 2 bases and J 0 bases, leaving 4 bases between the germline ends. The length of the CDR3 is 14 residues. Germline values: CDR1 KGHSH, CDR2 LQKENI.

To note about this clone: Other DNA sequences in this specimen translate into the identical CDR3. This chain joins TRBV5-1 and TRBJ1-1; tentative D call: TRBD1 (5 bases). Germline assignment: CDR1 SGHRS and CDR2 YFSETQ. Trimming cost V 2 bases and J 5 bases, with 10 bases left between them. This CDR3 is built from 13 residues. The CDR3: CASSFQGGTEAFF. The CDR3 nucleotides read TGCGCCAGCAGCTTCCAGGGAGGGACTGAAGCTTTCTTT.

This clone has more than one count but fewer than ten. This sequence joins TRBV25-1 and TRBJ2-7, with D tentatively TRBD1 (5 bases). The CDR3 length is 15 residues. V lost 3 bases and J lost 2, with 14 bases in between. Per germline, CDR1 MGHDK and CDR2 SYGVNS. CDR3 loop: CASSEDAAGTYEQYF. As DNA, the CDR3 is TGTGCCAGCAGTGAGGACGCCGCAGGGACCTACGAGCAGTACTTC.

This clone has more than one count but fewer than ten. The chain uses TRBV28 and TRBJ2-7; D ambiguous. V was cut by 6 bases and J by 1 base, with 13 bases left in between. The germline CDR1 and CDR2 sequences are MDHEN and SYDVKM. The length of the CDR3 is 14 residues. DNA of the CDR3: TGTGCCAGCAGATCAGGACGGGCGTCCTACGAGCAGTACTTC. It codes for CASRSGRASYEQYF.

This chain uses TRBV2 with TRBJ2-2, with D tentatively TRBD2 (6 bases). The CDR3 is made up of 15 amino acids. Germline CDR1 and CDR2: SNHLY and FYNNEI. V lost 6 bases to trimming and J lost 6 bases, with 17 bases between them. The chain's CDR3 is CASRAGAGFSGELFF. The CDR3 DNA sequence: TGTGCCAGCAGGGCCGGGGCGGGATTTTCCGGGGAGCTGTTTTTT.

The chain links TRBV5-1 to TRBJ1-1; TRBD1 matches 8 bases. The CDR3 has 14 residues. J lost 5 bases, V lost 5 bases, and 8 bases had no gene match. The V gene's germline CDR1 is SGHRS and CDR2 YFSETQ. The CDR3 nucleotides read TGCGCCAGCAGTGGAGACAGGGGTATAACTGAAGCTTTCTTT. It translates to CASSGDRGITEAFF.

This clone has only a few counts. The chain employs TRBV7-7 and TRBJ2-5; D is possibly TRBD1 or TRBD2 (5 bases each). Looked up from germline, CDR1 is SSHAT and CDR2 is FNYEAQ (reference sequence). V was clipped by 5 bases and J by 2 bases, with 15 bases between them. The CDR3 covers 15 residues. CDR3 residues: CASSRDGAGQETQYF. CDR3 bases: TGTGCCAGCAGCCGCGACGGGGCCGGACAAGAGACCCAGTACTTC.